The 19 T cell receptor beta chains presented below share a single source sample, sequenced in a study of tumor-infiltrating lymphocytes in oesophageal squamous cell carcinoma. TCRdb itself ran the PCR reads through MiXCR, one entry per CDR3 protein. The profile shows some 16,000 distinct CDR3 sequences, roughly 55% of them singletons. The specimen sequenced was esophageal tumor tissue. These receptors all come from a male donor with esophageal squamous cell carcinoma.

In this sample, this clonotype turned up a few times. This rearrangement joins TRBV7-8 to TRBJ2-4; D perhaps matches TRBD1 (6 bases). The J call may be faulty, since TRBJ2-7 better matches the DNA end. The germline gives CDR1 SGHVS, CDR2 FQNEAQ. CDR3 length: 12 amino acids. The CDR3 nucleotides are TGTGCCAGCAGCGTGGACAGCTACGAGCAGTACTTC. This gives the protein CASSVDSYEQYF.

A remark on this clonotype: A much larger clone differs from this one at a single base, so this may be a read error. The rearrangement joins TRBV6-5 to TRBJ2-4, with 7 nucleotides matching TRBD2. The CDR3 totals 16 residues. The V segment lost 6 bases and the J segment 13 bases; nucleotides outside the gene matches: 21. Germline values: CDR1 MNHEY, CDR2 SVGAGI. The CDR3 spells CASRESGASSYNEQYF. The DNA of the CDR3 is TGTGCCAGCAGGGAAAGCGGGGCAAGCTCCTACAATGAGCAGTACTTC.

The chain employs TRBV7-9 and TRBJ2-4; 12 bases match TRBD1. CDR1 and CDR2 (germline): SEHNR, FQNEAQ (reference sequence). The CDR3 length is 15 residues. With V trimmed by 5 bases and J by 15 bases, 14 bases remained unmatched. Here the CDR3 DNA reads TGTGCCAGCAGCAAGGGGACAGGGGGCACCGGGGAGCTGTACTTC. Encoded protein: CASSKGTGGTGELYF. Combining the CDR3 with reference TRBV7-9 and TRBJ2-4 gives the whole variable domain DTGVSQNPRHKITKRGQNVTFRCDPISEHNRLYWYRQTLGQGPEFLTYFQNEAQLEKSRLLSDRFSAERPKGSFSTLEIQRTEQGDSAMYLCASSKGTGGTGELYFGAGTRLSVL.

In its sample, this clonotype is medium-sized. V is TRBV7-9 and J is TRBJ1-1; D not certain. CDR3 size: 15 residues. V dropped 1 base and J dropped 0 bases, with 9 bases sitting between them. Per germline, CDR1 SEHNR and CDR2 FQNEAQ (reference sequence). The CDR3 coding sequence is TGTGCCAGCAGCTTAGACGGGCAGCTGAACACTGAAGCTTTCTTT. This translates into CASSLDGQLNTEAFF.

Of note for this clonotype: Given the absence of the conserved phenylalanine or tryptophan at the CDR3 end, a read error is likely. The DNA is left out, because the CDR3 cannot be placed on it with certainty; the CDR3 is given as TCRdb lists it. This chain joins TRBV7-2 and TRBJ2-6; no DNA check was done on the table's D call, TRBD2. CDR1 SGHTA and CDR2 FQGNSA come from the germline V gene. The CDR3 is 17 amino acids in total, end residues counted. CDR3 sequence reads: CASSSVAGDYNEQYFGA.

The rearrangement joins TRBV7-3 to TRBJ2-3; D unclear. CDR1 is SGHTA and CDR2 is FQGTGA in the germline V gene. Trimming shortened V by 5 bases and J by 2 bases, and 8 bases separated the two germline ends. This CDR3 spans 13 amino acids. The chain's CDR3 is CASSPKPTDTQYF. As DNA, the CDR3 is TGTGCCAGCAGCCCCAAGCCCACAGATACGCAGTATTTT.

This clonotype was seen just once. An end of the junction differs from the germline gene, which may be a read error. The chain uses TRBV5-3 and TRBJ2-7; D unresolved. TRBV5-3 is an ORF, and what it does is uncertain. This CDR3 comprises 14 residues. CDR3 in amino acids: CASSLTSSYNEQYF. CDR3 bases: TGTGCCAGCAGCTTGACGAGCTCCTACAATGAGCAGTACTTC.

The genes are TRBV7-6 and TRBJ2-4; D not certain. Trimming left V 5 bases short and J 14 bases short, with 22 bases between. CDR3 length equals 14 residues. The V gene's germline CDR1 is SGHVS and CDR2 FNYEAQ. The CDR3 loop reads CASSPLGTYNEKYF. CDR3 nucleotides: TGTGCCAGCAGCCCCCTCGGAACCTACAATGAGAAGTACTTC.

This clonotype came up once. V and J are TRBV6-2 or TRBV6-3 and TRBJ2-5; TRBD1 might be the D (6 bases). CDR1 and CDR2 from the germline V gene are MNHEY and SVGEGT. This CDR3 has 13 residues. Trimming left V 7 bases short and J 9 bases short, with 18 bases between. The CDR3 DNA sequence: TGTGCCAGCACAATAGGGGGTCACGGGCCCCAGTACTTC. This codes for CASTIGGHGPQYF.

Details on this clonotype: At one end, the junction sequence differs from germline, possibly due to a read error. The gene calls are TRBV7-8 and TRBJ2-3; D unclear. CDR3 size: 14 residues. Germline lookup yields CDR1 SGHVS and CDR2 FQNEAQ. The CDR3 DNA reads TGTGCCAGCAGACAGACACCTCTGTCCCCTGAAGCTTTCTTC. Translation gives CASRQTPLSPEAFF.

This sequence joins TRBV6-6 and TRBJ1-2, with TRBD1 as a possible D gene (5 bases). The V end was cut by 5 bases, the J end by 0 bases, with 10 bases between. Germline values: CDR1 MNHNY, CDR2 SVGAGI (reference sequence). The CDR3 totals 14 residues. The CDR3 loop is CASSATETNYGYTF. CDR3 bases: TGTGCCAGCAGTGCGACAGAAACTAACTATGGCTACACCTTC.

CDR3 region: CASSLEAGQGATDTQYF. CDR3 DNA: TGTGCCAGCAGCTTAGAGGCGGGACAGGGAGCGACAGATACGCAGTATTTT. The chain combines TRBV7-6 with TRBJ2-3; 9 bases match TRBD1. Germline V gene data show CDR1 as SGHVS and CDR2 as FNYEAQ. CDR3 length equals 17 residues. V lost 1 base to trimming and J lost 3 bases; unmatched junction nucleotides: 8. Filled out from reference TRBV7-6 and TRBJ2-3, the complete variable domain reads GAGVSQSPRYKVTKRGQDVALRCDPISGHVSLYWYRQALGQGPEFLTYFNYEAQQDKSGLPNDRFSAERPEGSISTLTIQRTEQRDSAMYRCASSLEAGQGATDTQYFGPGTRLTVL.

This clonotype was observed at least ten times. The gene calls are TRBV6-2 or TRBV6-3 and TRBJ2-1; possible D gene TRBD2, 6 bases. Germline V gene data show CDR1 as MNHEY and CDR2 as SVGEGT. This CDR3 comprises 15 residues. V was cut by 2 bases and J by 8 bases, with 16 bases left in between. This CDR3 is CASSYQTGDFDEQFF. The CDR3 DNA sequence: TGTGCCAGCAGTTACCAGACGGGGGATTTCGATGAGCAGTTCTTC.

The V gene is TRBV10-3, the J gene TRBJ2-6; TRBD1 matches at 9 bases. The V gene end was trimmed by 11 bases and the J gene end by 0 bases; junction bases not matched to a gene: 5. From germline, CDR1 is ENHRY and CDR2 SYGVKD. This CDR3 region has 15 residues. The CDR3 DNA reads TGTGCCGCGGGGACAGGGTCCTCTGGGGCCAACGTCCTGACTTTC. This gives the protein CAAGTGSSGANVLTF.

This clonotype was observed many times. As DNA, the CDR3 is TGTGCCAGCAGCTACCCGGACGGGACGAGAGACCAGTACTTC. Encoded protein: CASSYPDGTRDQYF. The chain is built from TRBV7-9 and TRBJ2-5; possibly TRBD1 or TRBD2 for D (5 bases each). Germline assignment: CDR1 SEHNR and CDR2 FQNEAQ (reference sequence). V was pared by 4 bases and J by 10 bases, with 19 bases between. The CDR3 spans 14 residues.

The rearrangement uses TRBV7-2 and TRBJ2-3; no clear D gene. The J call is in doubt because the DNA end fits TRBJ2-5 better. Germline CDR1 is SGHTA and CDR2 is FQGNSA. The CDR3 loop spans 13 amino acids. The CDR3 spells CASSLTRQETQYF. The CDR3 coding sequence is TGTGCCAGCAGCTTAACGCGGCAAGAGACCCAGTACTTC.

The sample holds a few counts of this clonotype. This chain connects TRBV7-6 to TRBJ2-3; unclear D gene. Gene TRBJ2-7 matches the end of the DNA better, so the J call may be wrong. CDR3 length equals 11 residues. Germline CDR1 reads SGHVS; CDR2 reads FNYEAQ. The CDR3 DNA follows: TGTGCCAGCAGCCCAGGAACCGAGCAGTACTTC. This codes for CASSPGTEQYF.

The chain is built from TRBV20-1 and TRBJ1-1; D call uncertain. V was cut by 3 bases and J by 1 base, with 9 bases left in between. CDR1 is DFQATT, CDR2 SNEGSKA, per germline (reference sequence). This CDR3 region has 13 residues. CDR3: CSARVTGNTEAFF. CDR3 sequence (DNA): TGCAGTGCTAGGGTTACGGGGAACACTGAAGCTTTCTTT.

The chain links TRBV6-6 to TRBJ2-1, with 11 nucleotides matching TRBD2. The CDR3 runs to 16 residues. V gave up 4 bases and J gave up 5 bases; unmatched junction bases: 7. Germline V lookup: CDR1 MNHNY, CDR2 SVGAGI (reference sequence). The CDR3 loop is CASSSAGLAANNEQFF. Written as DNA, the CDR3 is TGTGCCAGCAGTTCCGCGGGACTAGCGGCTAACAATGAGCAGTTCTTC.